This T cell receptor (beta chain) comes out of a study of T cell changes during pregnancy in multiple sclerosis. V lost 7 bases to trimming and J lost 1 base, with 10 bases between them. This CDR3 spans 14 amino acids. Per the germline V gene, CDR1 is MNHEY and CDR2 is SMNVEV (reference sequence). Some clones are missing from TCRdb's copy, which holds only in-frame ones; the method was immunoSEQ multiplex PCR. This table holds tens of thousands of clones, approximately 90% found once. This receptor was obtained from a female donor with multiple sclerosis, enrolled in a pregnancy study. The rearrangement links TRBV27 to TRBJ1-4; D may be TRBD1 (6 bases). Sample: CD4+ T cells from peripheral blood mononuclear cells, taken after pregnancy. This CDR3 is CASKPDRTNEKLFF. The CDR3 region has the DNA TGTGCCAGCAAACCGGACAGAACTAATGAAAAACTGTTTTTT.